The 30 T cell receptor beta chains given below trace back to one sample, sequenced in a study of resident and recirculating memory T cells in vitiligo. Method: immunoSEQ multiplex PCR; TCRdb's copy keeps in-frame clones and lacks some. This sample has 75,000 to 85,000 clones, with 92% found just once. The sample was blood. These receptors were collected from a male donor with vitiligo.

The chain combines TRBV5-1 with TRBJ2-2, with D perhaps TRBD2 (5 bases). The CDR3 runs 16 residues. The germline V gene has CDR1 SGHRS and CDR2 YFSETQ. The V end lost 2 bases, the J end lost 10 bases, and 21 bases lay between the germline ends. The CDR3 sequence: CASSFTDGGSVVELFF. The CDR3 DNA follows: TGCGCCAGCAGCTTTACAGATGGTGGGAGCGTGGTGGAGCTGTTTTTT.

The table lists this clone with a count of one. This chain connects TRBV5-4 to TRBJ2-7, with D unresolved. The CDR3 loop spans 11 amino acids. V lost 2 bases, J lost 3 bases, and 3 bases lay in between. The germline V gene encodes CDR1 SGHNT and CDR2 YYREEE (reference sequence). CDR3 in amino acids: CASSLHYEQYF. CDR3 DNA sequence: TGTGCCAGCAGCTTACACTACGAGCAGTACTTC.

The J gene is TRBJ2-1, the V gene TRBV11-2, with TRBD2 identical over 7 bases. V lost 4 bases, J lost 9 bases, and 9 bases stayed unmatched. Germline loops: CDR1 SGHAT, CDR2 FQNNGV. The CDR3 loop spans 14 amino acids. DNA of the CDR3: TGTGCCAGCAGCTCCCAGGGCGGGAGTACTGAGCAGTTCTTC. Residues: CASSSQGGSTEQFF.

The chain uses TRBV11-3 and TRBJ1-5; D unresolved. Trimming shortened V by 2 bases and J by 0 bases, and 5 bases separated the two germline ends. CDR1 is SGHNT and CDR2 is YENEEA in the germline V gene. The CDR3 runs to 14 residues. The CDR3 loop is CASSLNGSNQPQHF. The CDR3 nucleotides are TGTGCCAGCAGCTTAAACGGTAGCAATCAGCCCCAGCATTTT.

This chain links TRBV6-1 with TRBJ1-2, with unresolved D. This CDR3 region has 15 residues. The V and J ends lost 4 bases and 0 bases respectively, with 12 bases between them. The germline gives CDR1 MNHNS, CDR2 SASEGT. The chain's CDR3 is CASSGGIQANYGYTF. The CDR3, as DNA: TGTGCCAGCAGTGGCGGGATACAAGCTAACTATGGCTACACCTTC.

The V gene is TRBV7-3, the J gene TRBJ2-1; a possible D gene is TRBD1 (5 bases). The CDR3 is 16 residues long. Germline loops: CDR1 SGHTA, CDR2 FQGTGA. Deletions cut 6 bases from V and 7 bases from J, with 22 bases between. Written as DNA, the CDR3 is TGTGCCAGCAGTTATGGTGGGGCGGCGGTGGGGAATGAGCAGTTCTTC. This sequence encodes CASSYGGAAVGNEQFF. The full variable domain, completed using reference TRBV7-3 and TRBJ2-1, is GAGVSQTPSNKVTEKGKYVELRCDPISGHTALYWYRQSLGQGPEFLIYFQGTGAADDSGLPNDRFFAVRPEGSVSTLKIQRTERGDSAVYLCASSYGGAAVGNEQFFGPGTRLTVL.

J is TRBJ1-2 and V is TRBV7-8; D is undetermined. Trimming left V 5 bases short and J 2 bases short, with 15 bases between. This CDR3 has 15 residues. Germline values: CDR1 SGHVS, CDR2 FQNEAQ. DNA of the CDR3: TGTGCCAGCAGCGGCGGGAGGAGCGCGAACTATGGCTACACCTTC. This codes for CASSGGRSANYGYTF.

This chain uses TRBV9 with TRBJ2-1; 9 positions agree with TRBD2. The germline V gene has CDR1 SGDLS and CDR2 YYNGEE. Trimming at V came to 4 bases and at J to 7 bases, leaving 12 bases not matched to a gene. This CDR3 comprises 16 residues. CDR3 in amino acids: CASSPGGLAGSNEQFF. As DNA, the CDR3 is TGTGCCAGCAGCCCCGGGGGGCTAGCGGGATCTAATGAGCAGTTCTTC. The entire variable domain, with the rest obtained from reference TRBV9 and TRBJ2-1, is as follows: DSGVTQTPKHLITATGQRVTLRCSPRSGDLSVYWYQQSLDQGLQFLIQYYNGEERAKGNILERFSAQQFPDLHSELNLSSLELGDSALYFCASSPGGLAGSNEQFFGPGTRLTVL.

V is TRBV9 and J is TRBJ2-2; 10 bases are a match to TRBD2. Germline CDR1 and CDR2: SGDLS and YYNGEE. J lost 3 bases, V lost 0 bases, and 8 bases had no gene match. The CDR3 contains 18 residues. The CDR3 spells CASSVGASGSKDTGELFF. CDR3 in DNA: TGTGCCAGCAGCGTAGGCGCTAGCGGGAGTAAGGACACCGGGGAGCTGTTTTTT.

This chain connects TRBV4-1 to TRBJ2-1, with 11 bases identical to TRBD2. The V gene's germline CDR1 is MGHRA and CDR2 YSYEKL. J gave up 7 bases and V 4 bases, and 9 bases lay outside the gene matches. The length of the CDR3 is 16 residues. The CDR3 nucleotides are TGCGCCAGCAGCCTCATCCTAGCGGGAGGCAGTAATGAGCAGTTCTTC. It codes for CASSLILAGGSNEQFF.

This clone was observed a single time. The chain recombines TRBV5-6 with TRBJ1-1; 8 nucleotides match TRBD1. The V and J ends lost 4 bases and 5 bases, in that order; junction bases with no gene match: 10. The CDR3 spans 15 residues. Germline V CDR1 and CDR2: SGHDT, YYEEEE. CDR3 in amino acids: CASSLTGQGQTEAFF. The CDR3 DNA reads TGTGCCAGCAGCCTCACCGGACAGGGACAAACTGAAGCTTTCTTT.

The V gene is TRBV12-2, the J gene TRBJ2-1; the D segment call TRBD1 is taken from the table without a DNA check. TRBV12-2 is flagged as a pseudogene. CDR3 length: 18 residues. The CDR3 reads CASRLPPPGQSSYNEQFF. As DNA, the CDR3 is TGTGCAAGTCGCTTACCCCCGCCGGGACAGAGCTCCTACAATGAGCAGTTCTTC.

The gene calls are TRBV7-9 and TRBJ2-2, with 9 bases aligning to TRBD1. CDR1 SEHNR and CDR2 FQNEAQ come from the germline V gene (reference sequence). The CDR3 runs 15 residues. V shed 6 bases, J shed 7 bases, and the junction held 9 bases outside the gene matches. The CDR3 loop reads CASRTNRGQSGELFF. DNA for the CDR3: TGTGCCAGCAGAACGAACAGGGGGCAGAGCGGGGAGCTGTTTTTT.

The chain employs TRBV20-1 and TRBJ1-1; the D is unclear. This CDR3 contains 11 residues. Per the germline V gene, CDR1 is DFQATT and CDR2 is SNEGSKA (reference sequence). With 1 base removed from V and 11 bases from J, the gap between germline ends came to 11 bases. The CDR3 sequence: CSARGGRGAFF. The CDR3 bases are TGCAGTGCTAGAGGCGGTCGCGGCGCTTTCTTT.

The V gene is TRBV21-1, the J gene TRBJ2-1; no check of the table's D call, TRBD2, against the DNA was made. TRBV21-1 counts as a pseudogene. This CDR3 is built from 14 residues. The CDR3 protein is CASSKTSAYNEQFF. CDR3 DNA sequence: TGTGCCAGCAGCAAGACTAGCGCCTACAATGAGCAGTTCTTC.

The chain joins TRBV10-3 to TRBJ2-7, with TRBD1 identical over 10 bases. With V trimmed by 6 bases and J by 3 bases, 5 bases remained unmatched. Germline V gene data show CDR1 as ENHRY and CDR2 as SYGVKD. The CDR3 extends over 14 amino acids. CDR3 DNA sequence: TGTGCCATCAGAGGACAGGGGGAAGGCTACGAGCAGTACTTC. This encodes CAIRGQGEGYEQYF.

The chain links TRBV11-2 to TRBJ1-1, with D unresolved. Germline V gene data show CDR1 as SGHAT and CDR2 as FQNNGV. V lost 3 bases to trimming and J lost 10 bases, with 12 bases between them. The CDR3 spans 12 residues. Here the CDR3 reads CASSFSGAAAFF. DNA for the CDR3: TGTGCCAGCAGCTTTTCGGGAGCCGCAGCTTTCTTT.

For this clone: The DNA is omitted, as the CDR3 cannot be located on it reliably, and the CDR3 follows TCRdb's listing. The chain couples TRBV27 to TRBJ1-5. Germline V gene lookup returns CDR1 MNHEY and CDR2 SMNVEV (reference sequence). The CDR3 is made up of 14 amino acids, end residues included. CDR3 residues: CASSFGAGGAPQHF.

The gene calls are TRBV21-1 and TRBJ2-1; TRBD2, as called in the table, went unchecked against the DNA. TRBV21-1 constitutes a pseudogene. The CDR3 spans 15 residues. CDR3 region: CASTHRDSDSNEQFF. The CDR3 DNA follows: TGTGCCAGCACCCACCGGGACTCGGACTCCAATGAGCAGTTCTTC.

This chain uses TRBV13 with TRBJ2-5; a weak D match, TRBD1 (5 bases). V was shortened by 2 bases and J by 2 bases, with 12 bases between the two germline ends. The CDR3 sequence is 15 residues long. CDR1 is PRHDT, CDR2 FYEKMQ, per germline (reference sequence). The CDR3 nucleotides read TGTGCCAGCAGCTTAAGGCAGGGAAGACAAGAGACCCAGTACTTC. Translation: CASSLRQGRQETQYF.

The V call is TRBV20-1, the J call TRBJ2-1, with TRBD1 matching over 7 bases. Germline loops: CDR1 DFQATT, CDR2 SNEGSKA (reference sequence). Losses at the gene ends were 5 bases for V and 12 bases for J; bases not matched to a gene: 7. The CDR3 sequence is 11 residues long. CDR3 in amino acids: CSAPTGIGQFF. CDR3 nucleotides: TGCAGTGCTCCGACAGGGATCGGGCAGTTCTTC.

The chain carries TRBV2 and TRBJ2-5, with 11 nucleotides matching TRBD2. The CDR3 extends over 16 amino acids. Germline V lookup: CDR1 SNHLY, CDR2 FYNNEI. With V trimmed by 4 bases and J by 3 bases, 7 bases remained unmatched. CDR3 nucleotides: TGTGCCAGCAGTGGGGGCATGACTAGCGGGAAAGAGACCCAGTACTTC. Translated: CASSGGMTSGKETQYF. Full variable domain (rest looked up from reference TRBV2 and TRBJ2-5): EPEVTQTPSHQVTQMGQEVILRCVPISNHLYFYWYRQILGQKVEFLVSFYNNEISEKSEIFDDQFSVERPDGSNFTLKIRSTKLEDSAMYFCASSGGMTSGKETQYFGPGTRLLVL.

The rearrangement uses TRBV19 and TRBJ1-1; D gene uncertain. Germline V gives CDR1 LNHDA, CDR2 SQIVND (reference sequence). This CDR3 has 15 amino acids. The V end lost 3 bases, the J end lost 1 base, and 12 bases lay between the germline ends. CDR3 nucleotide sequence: TGTGCCAGTAGTATCTTAGGAGTAGAGAACACTGAAGCTTTCTTT. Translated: CASSILGVENTEAFF.

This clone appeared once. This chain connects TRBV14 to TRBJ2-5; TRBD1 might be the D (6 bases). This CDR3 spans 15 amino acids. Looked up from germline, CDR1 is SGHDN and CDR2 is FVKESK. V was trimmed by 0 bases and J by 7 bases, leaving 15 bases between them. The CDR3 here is CASSQDRSGRGTQYF. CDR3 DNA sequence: TGTGCCAGCAGCCAAGATAGGAGCGGCAGGGGGACCCAGTACTTC. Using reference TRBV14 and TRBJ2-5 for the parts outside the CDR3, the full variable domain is EAGVTQFPSHSVIEKGQTVTLRCDPISGHDNLYWYRRVMGKEIKFLLHFVKESKQDESGMPNNRFLAERTGGTYSTLKVQPAELEDSGVYFCASSQDRSGRGTQYFGPGTRLLVL.

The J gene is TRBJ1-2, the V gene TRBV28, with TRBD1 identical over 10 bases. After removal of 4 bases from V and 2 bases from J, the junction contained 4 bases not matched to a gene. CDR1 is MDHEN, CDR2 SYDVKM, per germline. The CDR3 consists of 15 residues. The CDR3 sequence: CASSSRDRGNYGYTF. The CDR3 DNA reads TGTGCCAGCAGTTCAAGGGACAGGGGAAACTATGGCTACACCTTC.

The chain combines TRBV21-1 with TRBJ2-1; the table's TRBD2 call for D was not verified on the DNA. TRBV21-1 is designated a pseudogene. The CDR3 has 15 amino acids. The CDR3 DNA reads TGTGCCAGGGACCGACTAGGGGAGTTCTACAATGAGCAGTTCTTC. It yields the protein CARDRLGEFYNEQFF.

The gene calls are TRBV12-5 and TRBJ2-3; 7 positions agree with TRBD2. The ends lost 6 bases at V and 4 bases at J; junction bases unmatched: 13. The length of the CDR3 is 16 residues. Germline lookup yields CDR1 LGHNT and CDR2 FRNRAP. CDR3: CASGSRRGRASDTQYF. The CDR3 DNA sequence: TGTGCTAGTGGCTCCCGTCGAGGGAGGGCCTCAGATACGCAGTATTTT.

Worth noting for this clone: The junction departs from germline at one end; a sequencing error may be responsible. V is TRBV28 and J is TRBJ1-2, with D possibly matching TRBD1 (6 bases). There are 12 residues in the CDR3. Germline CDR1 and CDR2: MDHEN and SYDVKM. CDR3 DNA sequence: TGCGCCTCAGGGGCTTTGACGTATGGCTACACCTTC. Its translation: CASGALTYGYTF.

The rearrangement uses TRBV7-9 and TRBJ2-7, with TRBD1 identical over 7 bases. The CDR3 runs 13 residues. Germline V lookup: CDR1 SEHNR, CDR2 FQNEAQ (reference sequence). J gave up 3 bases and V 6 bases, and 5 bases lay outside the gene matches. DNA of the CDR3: TGTGCCAGCAGACGGGACAGTGTCTACGAGCAGTACTTC. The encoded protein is CASRRDSVYEQYF.

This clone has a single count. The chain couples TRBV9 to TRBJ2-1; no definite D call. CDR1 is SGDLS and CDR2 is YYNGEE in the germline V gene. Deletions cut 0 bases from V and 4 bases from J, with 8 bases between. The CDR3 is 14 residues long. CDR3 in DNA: TGTGCCAGCAGCGTAGCCCTACGGTACAATGAGCAGTTCTTC. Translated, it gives CASSVALRYNEQFF. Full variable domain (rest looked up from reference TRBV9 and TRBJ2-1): DSGVTQTPKHLITATGQRVTLRCSPRSGDLSVYWYQQSLDQGLQFLIQYYNGEERAKGNILERFSAQQFPDLHSELNLSSLELGDSALYFCASSVALRYNEQFFGPGTRLTVL.